Listed below are T cell receptor beta chains from one sample, sequenced in a study of blood T cell repertoires in COVID-19. Measured with immunoSEQ multiplex PCR; TCRdb has only the in-frame clones, and not every one. The sample consists of some 100,000 clones, approximately 93% of them appearing once. The sample taken for sequencing was peripheral blood. The receptors shown here come from a middle-aged man with active COVID-19. CDR3s include the opening cysteine and the closing phenylalanine or tryptophan. The D gene is left open where the match is weak. Clone size, where shown, is once, few, many, or a class for clones that have expanded.

D	length	V	size	J	CDR3	DNA
.	13	TRBV6-4	once	TRBJ1-2	CASSPEVGYGYTF	TGTGCCAGCAGCCCCGAGGTTGGGTATGGCTACACCTTC
.	13	TRBV25-1	few	TRBJ1-6	CASSEYGRVHLHF	TGTGCCAGCAGTGAATATGGCAGGGTTCACCTCCACTTT
TRBD2	14	TRBV7-9	.	TRBJ2-1	CASSPGLAGAGPFF	TGTGCCAGCAGCCCGGGACTAGCGGGAGCGGGACCGTTCTTC
TRBD1	15	TRBV30	.	TRBJ1-2	CAWSVQTGAYYGYTF	TGTGCCTGGAGTGTACAAACAGGGGCTTACTATGGCTACACCTTC
.	17	TRBV18	.	TRBJ1-6	CASSTLQGSSYNSPLHF	TGTGCCAGCTCAACCCTCCAGGGGAGCTCCTATAATTCACCCCTCCACTTT
TRBD1	16	TRBV19	.	TRBJ1-6	CASSPRGGSDNSPLHF	TGTGCCAGTAGTCCACGAGGGGGCTCGGATAATTCACCCCTCCACTTT
TRBD2	15	TRBV7-2	.	TRBJ2-3	CASRLAGGGPDTQYF	TGTGCCAGCAGACTAGCGGGAGGAGGCCCAGATACGCAGTATTTT
TRBD1	15	TRBV6-5	.	TRBJ1-6	CASSAPGQGRSPLHF	TGTGCCAGCAGCGCACCGGGACAGGGTCGGTCACCCCTCCACTTT
.	15	TRBV7-9	.	TRBJ1-6	CASSLTTVYNSPLHF	TGTGCCAGCAGCTTAACGACAGTCTATAATTCACCCCTCCACTTT
.	12	TRBV7-2	.	TRBJ1-1	CASSFVNTEAFF	TGTGCCAGCAGCTTCGTAAACACTGAAGCTTTCTTT
.	13	TRBV12-3/TRBV12-4	.	TRBJ1-2	CASSFRQHYGYTF	TGTGCCAGCAGTTTTCGACAGCACTATGGCTACACCTTC
.	12	TRBV12-3/TRBV12-4	.	TRBJ2-7	CASSSGGGEQYF	TGTGCCAGCAGTTCGGGGGGCGGCGAGCAGTACTTC
.	16	TRBV15	.	TRBJ2-1	CATSTKGGGSGNEQFF	TGTGCCACCAGCACCAAGGGGGGGGGCTCGGGAAATGAGCAGTTCTTC
TRBD1	15	TRBV5-1	.	TRBJ2-7	CASSSGTALSYEQYF	TGCGCCAGCAGCTCAGGGACAGCTCTTTCCTACGAGCAGTACTTC
TRBD2	15	TRBV7-9	.	TRBJ2-2	CASSLHGGAIGELFF	TGTGCCAGCAGCTTACACGGGGGGGCCATCGGGGAGCTGTTTTTT
TRBD2	19	TRBV24-1	.	TRBJ2-3	CATSDPGLAGEDSTDTQYF	TGTGCCACCAGTGATCCCGGACTAGCGGGAGAAGACAGCACAGATACGCAGTATTTT
TRBD2	18	TRBV4-2	once	TRBJ2-1	CASSQQLAGRFGGNEQFF	TGTGCCAGCAGCCAACAACTAGCGGGACGATTCGGTGGCAATGAGCAGTTCTTC
.	13	TRBV12-3/TRBV12-4	.	TRBJ1-1	CASRPDRFSEAFF	TGTGCCAGCAGACCCGACAGGTTTTCTGAAGCTTTCTTT
.	15	TRBV6-2/TRBV6-3	.	TRBJ2-3	CASSPQGSNTDTQYF	TGTGCCAGCAGTCCCCAGGGGTCTAACACAGATACGCAGTATTTT
TRBD2	16	TRBV25-1	once	TRBJ2-1	CASSESPSGSYNEQFF	TGTGCCAGCAGTGAATCTCCTAGCGGGAGCTACAATGAGCAGTTCTTC
.	19	TRBV3-1/TRBV3-2	.	TRBJ2-6	CASSQELGGPLSGANVLTF	TGTGCCAGCAGCCAAGAATTGGGGGGGCCACTCTCTGGGGCCAACGTCCTGACTTTC
.	14	TRBV7-8	.	TRBJ1-5	CASSLGASNQPQHF	TGTGCCAGCAGCTTGGGCGCCAGCAATCAGCCCCAGCATTTT
TRBD2	17	TRBV7-9	.	TRBJ2-1	CASSLFLGTSGNNEQFF	TGTGCCAGCAGCTTATTTTTGGGGACTAGCGGTAACAATGAGCAGTTCTTC
.	14	TRBV19	.	TRBJ2-2	CASSIWLVPGELFF	TGTGCCAGTAGTATCTGGCTAGTACCCGGGGAGCTGTTTTTT
TRBD1	15	TRBV18	.	TRBJ1-2	CASSLGTGANYGYTF	TGTGCCAGCTCACTAGGGACAGGGGCTAACTATGGCTACACCTTC
.	14	TRBV10-3	.	TRBJ2-4	CAISDTLAKNIQYF	TGTGCCATCAGTGACACATTAGCCAAAAACATTCAGTACTTC
TRBD1	13	TRBV29-1	.	TRBJ1-5	CSGSGGVNQPQHF	TGCAGCGGGTCAGGGGGTGTCAATCAGCCCCAGCATTTT
.	16	TRBV6-5	.	TRBJ1-4	CASSYHRAGSTEKLFF	TGTGCCAGCAGTTACCACAGGGCCGGTTCGACCGAAAAACTGTTTTTT
.	13	TRBV12-3/TRBV12-4	.	TRBJ1-2	CASSRDTPGGYTF	TGTGCCAGCAGCCGGGACACCCCGGGCGGCTACACCTTC
.	14	TRBV28	.	TRBJ2-1	CASSSEPTRSEQFF	TGTGCCAGCAGTTCGGAACCCACTAGATCTGAGCAGTTCTTC
TRBD2	17	TRBV10-3	.	TRBJ2-1	CAISAGTSGSSGDEQFF	TGTGCCATCAGTGCCGGGACTAGCGGGAGTTCTGGGGATGAGCAGTTCTTC
TRBD2	15	TRBV14	.	TRBJ2-1	CASSQGLAGLYEQFF	TGTGCCAGCAGCCAAGGGCTAGCGGGGCTCTATGAGCAGTTCTTC
.	18	TRBV18	.	TRBJ1-1	CASSPPNKAGRSQTEAFF	TGTGCCAGCTCACCACCGAATAAGGCTGGCAGGTCGCAAACTGAAGCTTTCTTT
TRBD1	15	TRBV6-5	.	TRBJ1-1	CASSPLDRISTEAFF	TGTGCCAGCAGTCCCTTGGACAGGATTAGTACTGAAGCTTTCTTT
.	13	TRBV18	.	TRBJ2-7	CASSGRDTYEQYF	TGTGCCAGCTCAGGCCGGGACACCTACGAGCAGTACTTC
TRBD1	12	TRBV6-5	.	TRBJ1-2	CASSKGAGGYTF	TGTGCCAGCAGCAAGGGGGCTGGTGGCTACACCTTC
.	17	TRBV4-1	.	TRBJ2-5	CASSQEAPGSYQETQYF	TGCGCCAGCAGCCAAGAGGCGCCAGGTTCGTACCAAGAGACCCAGTACTTC
.	15	TRBV27	.	TRBJ2-5	CASSHTVDRQETQYF	TGTGCCAGCAGCCATACCGTAGACAGACAAGAGACCCAGTACTTC
.	16	TRBV7-9	once	TRBJ2-3	CASSIPSEGGTDTQYF	TGTGCCAGCAGCATCCCGTCCGAGGGAGGCACAGATACGCAGTATTTT
.	18	TRBV4-1	.	TRBJ2-1	CASSLRVSGVQREDEQFF	TGCGCCAGCAGCCTCCGAGTCTCGGGGGTTCAGAGGGAGGATGAGCAGTTCTTC
TRBD2	12	TRBV5-4	.	TRBJ2-1	CASSSTSLEQFF	TGTGCCAGCAGCTCGACTAGCCTTGAGCAGTTCTTC
TRBD1	15	TRBV11-2	once	TRBJ1-4	CASSSLRDRNEKLFF	TGTGCCAGCAGCTCCCTCCGGGACAGAAATGAAAAACTGTTTTTT
TRBD2	14	TRBV11-2	.	TRBJ2-1	CASSLTGGTNEQFF	TGTGCCAGCAGCTTAACGGGGGGGACCAATGAGCAGTTCTTC